This is a list of T cell receptor beta chains from one sample in a study of technical replicates of blood from several donors. Using immunoSEQ multiplex PCR, the repertoire was profiled, and TCRdb retains in-frame clones only, with some absent. In the table there are roughly 56,000 clones, about 96% of which are singletons. Sequencing was done on a sample of PBMCs. These receptor sequences come from a human donor in good health. Some clones in this sample may be carry-over from other donors' samples. Both conserved end residues are part of each CDR3. Each record gives: J gene, V gene, CDR3 protein.

J: TRBJ2-2; V: TRBV7-2; CDR3: CASSPEGIAGVKTGELFF
J: TRBJ2-2; V: TRBV7-6; CDR3: CASSLAAGSGGELFF
J: TRBJ1-6; V: TRBV9; CDR3: CASSELNNSPLHF
J: TRBJ2-1; V: TRBV6-5; CDR3: CASSYSRLSGNEQFF
J: TRBJ2-7; V: TRBV7-3; CDR3: CASSDSGSGEQYF
J: TRBJ2-1; V: TRBV7-6; CDR3: CASSLPTSGGWDEQFF
J: TRBJ1-2; V: TRBV2; CDR3: CASSQNLPGGANGYTF
J: TRBJ2-1; V: TRBV6-5; CDR3: CASSSPGLAGGGEQFF
J: TRBJ1-2; V: TRBV29-1; CDR3: CSVDPGTVGGYTF
J: TRBJ2-2; V: TRBV15; CDR3: CATSSVRELFF
J: TRBJ2-2; V: TRBV6-1; CDR3: CASSESPGELFF
J: TRBJ2-3; V: TRBV5-8; CDR3: CASSLPHSGHSTDTQYF
J: TRBJ1-2; V: TRBV19; CDR3: CASSTVQGYYGYTF
J: TRBJ2-1; V: TRBV4-3; CDR3: CASSQDTSGIDNEQFF
J: TRBJ2-7; V: TRBV27; CDR3: CASSRTGVYEQYF
J: TRBJ2-7; V: TRBV7-2; CDR3: CASSALAGEHEQYF
J: TRBJ2-1; V: TRBV6-6; CDR3: CASTPKGGAGYNEQFF
J: TRBJ2-1; V: TRBV5-1; CDR3: CASSLGGAGRTEQFF
J: TRBJ2-3; V: TRBV6-5; CDR3: CASSSPGGLNTQYF
J: TRBJ1-5; V: TRBV4-1; CDR3: CASSQGFFQGLGNQPQHF
J: TRBJ1-1; V: TRBV18; CDR3: CASSPLVQYLNTEAFF
J: TRBJ2-7; V: TRBV27; CDR3: CASSPGQRVYEQYF
J: TRBJ2-1; V: TRBV9; CDR3: CASSLGLNNEQFF
J: TRBJ2-5; V: TRBV4-3; CDR3: CASSHRLAGGWETQYF
J: TRBJ2-1; V: TRBV25-1; CDR3: CASSARAGSEQFF
J: TRBJ2-5; V: TRBV4-3; CDR3: CASSQASSGFDETQYF